This is a list of T cell receptor beta chains from one sample in a study of T cells after yellow fever vaccination. TCRdb passed the 5' RACE reads through MiXCR, listing each CDR3 protein once. The sample contains some 390,000 distinct CDR3 sequences, 18% of which appear only once. The input for sequencing was PBMCs, taken before the yellow fever booster vaccination. The receptor source for this set is a young man who received the YFV17D yellow fever vaccine. Both conserved end residues are part of each CDR3. Fields, in order: D gene, V gene, J gene, clone size, CDR3 DNA, CDR3 protein. The D gene is left open where the match is weak. Clone size is shown for a subset of rows, as once, few, many or a class of expanded clone.

D: TRBD1
V: TRBV7-2
J: TRBJ1-5
size: few
DNA: TGTGCCAGCAGCTCAACAGGGGGCGGTCAGCCCCAGCATTTT
CDR3: CASSSTGGGQPQHF

D: -
V: TRBV4-1
J: TRBJ2-3
size: -
DNA: TGCGCCAGCAGCCAAGTAGAATCGTTCACAGATACGCAGTATTTT
CDR3: CASSQVESFTDTQYF

D: TRBD2
V: TRBV6-6
J: TRBJ2-1
size: -
DNA: TGTGCCAGCAGTTACAGTAGCGGGGGGGTCAATGAGCAGTTCTTC
CDR3: CASSYSSGGVNEQFF

D: -
V: TRBV29-1
J: TRBJ2-3
size: many
DNA: TGCAGCGCCCACCGGGGCGCAGCAGATACGCAGTATTTT
CDR3: CSAHRGAADTQYF

D: -
V: TRBV20-1
J: TRBJ1-2
size: -
DNA: TGCAGTCCTCTCGACAAGAGCTACTATGGCTACACCTTC
CDR3: CSPLDKSYYGYTF

D: -
V: TRBV7-9
J: TRBJ1-2
size: -
DNA: TGTGCCAGCAGCTTAGGGAGCCGGGGGCAAGGCTACACCTTC
CDR3: CASSLGSRGQGYTF

D: TRBD1
V: TRBV5-5
J: TRBJ2-7
size: few
DNA: TGTGCCAGCAGTATGGGACAGGCCAACTACGAGCAGTACTTC
CDR3: CASSMGQANYEQYF

D: -
V: TRBV5-5
J: TRBJ2-7
size: few
DNA: TGTGCCAGCAGCTTGGGGGCATTGGCCTACGAGCAGTACTTC
CDR3: CASSLGALAYEQYF

D: -
V: TRBV7-2
J: TRBJ1-6
size: -
DNA: TGTGCCAGCAGCTTAAATAGCTCACCCCTCCACTTT
CDR3: CASSLNSSPLHF

D: -
V: TRBV5-5
J: TRBJ1-1
size: -
DNA: TGTGCCAGCAGCACAGGACAGACTTTGGGGAACACTGAAGCTTTCTTT
CDR3: CASSTGQTLGNTEAFF

D: TRBD1
V: TRBV4-2
J: TRBJ1-4
size: many
DNA: TGTGCCAGCAGCCAGGGGGACAGCGAAAAACTGTTTTTT
CDR3: CASSQGDSEKLFF

D: TRBD2
V: TRBV4-3
J: TRBJ2-4
size: -
DNA: TGCGCCAGCAGCCAAGATGGTCCTAGCGGGGCCCGAGGGAAAAACATTCAGTACTTC
CDR3: CASSQDGPSGARGKNIQYF

D: -
V: TRBV11-2
J: TRBJ1-1
size: -
DNA: TGTGCCAGCCGAATCTCGGTGGGAAACACTGAAGCTTTCTTT
CDR3: CASRISVGNTEAFF

D: -
V: TRBV12-3/TRBV12-4
J: TRBJ2-3
size: few
DNA: TGTGCCAGCAGCCCTGGCCTCTTTAAGCCAGATACGCAGTATTTT
CDR3: CASSPGLFKPDTQYF

D: TRBD1
V: TRBV7-9
J: TRBJ2-2
size: few
DNA: TGTGCCAGCAGTCCTACAGGGGCTGTCGGGGAGCTGTTTTTT
CDR3: CASSPTGAVGELFF

D: -
V: TRBV29-1
J: TRBJ1-2
size: -
DNA: TGCAGCGTTGCGCGGCAGTACACTAACTATGGCTACACCTTC
CDR3: CSVARQYTNYGYTF

D: TRBD2
V: TRBV12-3/TRBV12-4
J: TRBJ2-2
size: few
DNA: TGTGCCAGCAAACTAGCGGACACCGGGGAGCTGTTTTTT
CDR3: CASKLADTGELFF

D: TRBD1
V: TRBV12-3/TRBV12-4
J: TRBJ1-2
size: few
DNA: TGTGCCAGCAGCCAGGGGGTAAACTATGGCTACACCTTC
CDR3: CASSQGVNYGYTF

D: TRBD1
V: TRBV5-1
J: TRBJ2-3
size: -
DNA: TGCGCCAGCAGCTTGTTATCAGGGGGCGCAGATACGCAGTATTTT
CDR3: CASSLLSGGADTQYF

D: -
V: TRBV2
J: TRBJ1-5
size: few
DNA: TGTGCCAGCAGTCCCCAGACGGGGCGCAGCAATCAGCCCCAGCATTTT
CDR3: CASSPQTGRSNQPQHF

D: -
V: TRBV5-1
J: TRBJ2-2
size: few
DNA: TGCGCCAGCAGACCGGCGGAGCTGAACACCGGGGAGCTGTTTTTT
CDR3: CASRPAELNTGELFF

D: -
V: TRBV18
J: TRBJ1-1
size: -
DNA: TGTGCCAGCTCCCCAGAAGGTGGATCTGAAGCTTTCTTT
CDR3: CASSPEGGSEAFF

D: -
V: TRBV9
J: TRBJ1-5
size: -
DNA: TGTGCCAGCAGCGGTGGCAATCAGCCCCAGCATTTT
CDR3: CASSGGNQPQHF

D: -
V: TRBV5-1
J: TRBJ2-1
size: -
DNA: TGCGCCAGCACCATAGGGACGGAGGGCGATGAGCAGTTCTTC
CDR3: CASTIGTEGDEQFF

D: -
V: TRBV29-1
J: TRBJ1-2
size: -
DNA: TGCAGCGTTGATAGCTCCAAAGGGTATGGCTACACCTTC
CDR3: CSVDSSKGYGYTF

D: TRBD1
V: TRBV6-5
J: TRBJ2-7
size: few
DNA: TGTGCCAGCAGTTACAGGGCAGGGGGCTCCTACGAGCAGTACTTC
CDR3: CASSYRAGGSYEQYF

D: -
V: TRBV12-3/TRBV12-4
J: TRBJ1-3
size: many
DNA: TGTGCCAGCGGCAGCTCTGGAAACACCATATATTTT
CDR3: CASGSSGNTIYF

D: -
V: TRBV29-1
J: TRBJ2-1
size: few
DNA: TGCAGCGTCGACCGGGACGGCAACAATGAGCAGTTCTTC
CDR3: CSVDRDGNNEQFF

D: -
V: TRBV30
J: TRBJ1-6
size: few
DNA: TGTGCCTGGAGTGTTCAGGGAGTTGACTCACCCCTCCACTTT
CDR3: CAWSVQGVDSPLHF

D: -
V: TRBV6-5
J: TRBJ1-6
size: -
DNA: TGTGCCAGCGGTGGTCGCTCACCCCTCCACTTT
CDR3: CASGGRSPLHF

D: TRBD1
V: TRBV9
J: TRBJ2-5
size: -
DNA: TGTGCCAGCAGCGGAATTCCAGGGGGCTCAGAGACCCAGTACTTC
CDR3: CASSGIPGGSETQYF

D: TRBD2
V: TRBV5-1
J: TRBJ2-3
size: few
DNA: TGCGCCAGCCGACTAGCGGGGTGGGCAGATACGCAGTATTTT
CDR3: CASRLAGWADTQYF

D: -
V: TRBV9
J: TRBJ2-2
size: -
DNA: TGTGCCAGCAGCGTAGAGAGTGTTTGGAACACCGGGGAGCTGTTTTTT
CDR3: CASSVESVWNTGELFF

D: -
V: TRBV5-1
J: TRBJ2-7
size: -
DNA: TGCGCCAGCAGCTTGACCCAGGGTGTGAACGAGCAGTACTTC
CDR3: CASSLTQGVNEQYF

D: TRBD1
V: TRBV20-1
J: TRBJ1-1
size: few
DNA: TGCAGTGCTAGAGACATCACAGGGGGCTCGAACACTGAAGCTTTCTTT
CDR3: CSARDITGGSNTEAFF

D: -
V: TRBV10-3
J: TRBJ2-5
size: -
DNA: TGTGCCATCAGTGAGTCTGGAGAGACCCAGTACTTC
CDR3: CAISESGETQYF